Shown below are 13 T cell receptor beta chains from a single sample sequenced in a study of shared clonotypes between healthy human individuals. Repertoires were generated with immunoSEQ multiplex PCR, while TCRdb's copy carries only in-frame clones and drops some. The sample yields approximately 2.4 million clones, around 95% seen once. Sequenced sample: naive CD4+ T cells sorted from blood. Subset noted: CD45RA+ positively selected. The receptor source for this set is a man aged 18-30 years in good health.

This clone was seen just once. V gene TRBV5-1 combines with J gene TRBJ2-5, with TRBD1 matching over 10 bases. V dropped 0 bases and J dropped 5; count of bases not matched to a gene: 7. Germline V gives CDR1 SGHRS, CDR2 YFSETQ. This CDR3 contains 16 residues. The CDR3 loop is CASSLGGGQGFETQYF. CDR3 nucleotide sequence: TGCGCCAGCAGCTTGGGAGGGGGACAGGGGTTTGAGACCCAGTACTTC. The whole variable domain, filled in from reference TRBV5-1 and TRBJ2-5, reads KAGVTQTPRYLIKTRGQQVTLSCSPISGHRSVSWYQQTPGQGLQFLFEYFSETQRNKGNFPGRFSGRQFSNSRSEMNVSTLELGDSALYLCASSLGGGQGFETQYFGPGTRLLVL.

The V gene is TRBV10-2, the J gene TRBJ1-1, with TRBD1 identical over 7 bases. The ends lost 2 bases at V and 5 bases at J; junction bases unmatched: 5. CDR3 length: 14 residues. Germline V gene lookup returns CDR1 WSHSY and CDR2 SAAADI. The CDR3 DNA sequence: TGCGCCAGCAGTGAGGCAGGGGGTCGGACTGAAGCTTTCTTT. Translation gives CASSEAGGRTEAFF.

The rearrangement links TRBV9 to TRBJ2-2; the D call may be TRBD1 or TRBD2 (7 bases each). V lost 4 bases to trimming and J lost 5 bases, with 18 bases between them. Germline lookup yields CDR1 SGDLS and CDR2 YYNGEE. This CDR3 spans 16 amino acids. CDR3 protein: CASSPRQGGGTGELFF. The CDR3, as DNA: TGTGCCAGCAGCCCACGACAGGGAGGGGGAACCGGGGAGCTGTTTTTT.

V gene TRBV6-1 combines with J gene TRBJ2-7; 7 nucleotides match TRBD1. The V gene's germline CDR1 is MNHNS and CDR2 SASEGT. This CDR3 has 15 amino acids. V was pared by 6 bases and J by 4 bases, with 12 bases of the junction left unmatched. This CDR3 is CASSPRGRLPYEQYF. CDR3 nucleotide sequence: TGTGCCAGCAGCCCGAGGGGGCGATTGCCTTACGAGCAGTACTTC.

This CDR3 is CASSPTGAAPNEQFF. Here the CDR3 DNA reads TGTGCCAGCAGCCCAACAGGGGCCGCCCCCAATGAGCAGTTCTTC. The chain couples TRBV9 to TRBJ2-1, with 7 positions matching TRBD1. The CDR3 spans 15 residues. Trimming removed 4 bases from V and 6 bases from J; junction bases left unmatched: 10. CDR1 is SGDLS, CDR2 YYNGEE, per germline.

The chain has TRBV5-1 and TRBJ1-5, with 7 positions matching TRBD1. CDR1 and CDR2 from the germline V gene are SGHRS and YFSETQ. The CDR3 is 16 residues long. J gave up 0 bases and V 4 bases, and 7 bases lay outside the gene matches. The CDR3 spells CASSPMGQFSNQPQHF. In nucleotides, the CDR3 is TGCGCCAGCAGCCCTATGGGACAGTTTAGCAATCAGCCCCAGCATTTT.

Here the CDR3 reads CASSWTGKNSPLHF. Written as DNA, the CDR3 is TGCGCCAGCAGCTGGACAGGGAAAAATTCACCCCTCCACTTT. The rearrangement links TRBV5-1 to TRBJ1-6; TRBD1 aligns across 8 bases. V gave up 3 bases and J gave up 7 bases; unmatched junction bases: 3. The CDR3 length is 14 residues. Germline V gene data show CDR1 as SGHRS and CDR2 as YFSETQ.

The V call is TRBV2, the J call TRBJ1-5; D gene uncertain. Between the trimmed V and J ends, which lost 7 bases and 2 bases, there was a span of 12 bases. Germline values: CDR1 SNHLY, CDR2 FYNNEI. The CDR3 spans 14 residues. The CDR3 spells CASKDGGGNQPQHF. In DNA form, the CDR3 reads TGTGCCAGCAAGGATGGCGGGGGCAATCAGCCCCAGCATTTT.

J is TRBJ1-4 and V is TRBV2, with D possibly being TRBD1 (5 bases). Looked up from germline, CDR1 is SNHLY and CDR2 is FYNNEI. The V end lost 3 bases, the J end lost 8 bases, and 13 bases lay between the germline ends. This CDR3 comprises 14 residues. CDR3 in DNA: TGTGCCAGCAGTGATTTCGGGGCTGGAGAAAAACTGTTTTTT. Translated, it gives CASSDFGAGEKLFF.

V usage is TRBV7-2 and J usage is TRBJ1-1; TRBD1 matches 8 bases. V dropped 6 bases and J dropped 4; count of bases not matched to a gene: 10. The CDR3 length is 15 residues. The germline gives CDR1 SGHTA, CDR2 FQGNSA. CDR3 nucleotides: TGTGCCAGCAGGTCCGACAGGGGTGAGGGCACTGAAGCTTTCTTT. Protein product: CASRSDRGEGTEAFF. Complete variable domain (other parts from reference TRBV7-2 and TRBJ1-1): GAGVSQSPSNKVTEKGKDVELRCDPISGHTALYWYRQSLGQGLEFLIYFQGNSAPDKSGLPSDRFSAERTGGSVSTLTIQRTQQEDSAVYLCASRSDRGEGTEAFFGQGTRLTVV.

The chain links TRBV30 to TRBJ1-6, with a weak D call TRBD1 (5 bases). Germline V gene data show CDR1 as GTSNPN and CDR2 as SVGIG (reference sequence). The CDR3 loop spans 17 amino acids. Trimming removed 0 bases at V and 3 bases at J, with 15 bases between. The CDR3 DNA follows: TGTGCCTGGAGTGTACAGGTGATCAGCTTCTATAATTCACCCCTCCACTTT. Encoded protein: CAWSVQVISFYNSPLHF.

The V and J genes are TRBV10-3 and TRBJ2-1; D tentatively fits TRBD1 or TRBD2 (5 bases each). Trimming stripped 2 bases from V and 8 bases from J, with 13 bases between. The CDR3 length is 14 residues. The germline CDR1 and CDR2 sequences are ENHRY and SYGVKD. The CDR3 region is CAISEMGPQDEQFF. The CDR3 bases are TGTGCCATCAGTGAGATGGGACCCCAGGATGAGCAGTTCTTC.

The rearrangement joins TRBV2 to TRBJ2-1; D gene uncertain. In germline, CDR1 is SNHLY, CDR2 FYNNEI. The V end was cut by 10 bases, the J end by 6 bases, with 10 bases between. This CDR3 comprises 11 residues. CDR3: CATGALNEQFF. The CDR3 DNA reads as TGTGCCACTGGAGCTCTCAATGAGCAGTTCTTC.